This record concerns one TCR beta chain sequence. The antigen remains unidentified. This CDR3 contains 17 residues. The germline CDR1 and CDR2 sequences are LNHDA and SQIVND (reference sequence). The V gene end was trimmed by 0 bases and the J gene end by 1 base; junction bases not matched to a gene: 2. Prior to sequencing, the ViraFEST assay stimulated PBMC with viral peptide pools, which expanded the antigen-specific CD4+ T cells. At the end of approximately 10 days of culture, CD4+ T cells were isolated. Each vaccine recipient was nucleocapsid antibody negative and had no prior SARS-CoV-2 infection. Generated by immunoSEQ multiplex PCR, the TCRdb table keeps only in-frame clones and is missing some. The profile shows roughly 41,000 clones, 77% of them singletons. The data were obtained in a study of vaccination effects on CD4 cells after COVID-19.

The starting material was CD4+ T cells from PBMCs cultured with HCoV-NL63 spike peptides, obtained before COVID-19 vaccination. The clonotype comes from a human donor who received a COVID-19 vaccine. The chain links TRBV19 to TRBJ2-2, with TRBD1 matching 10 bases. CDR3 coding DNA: TGTGCCAGTAGTATAGAGAGGACAGGGGGGAACACCGGGGAGCTGTTTTTT. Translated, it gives CASSIERTGGNTGELFF. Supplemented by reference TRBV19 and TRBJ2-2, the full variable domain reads DGGITQSPKYLFRKEGQNVTLSCEQNLNHDAMYWYRQDPGQGLRLIYYSQIVNDFQKGDIAEGYSVSREKKESFPLTVTSAQKNPTAFYLCASSIERTGGNTGELFFGEGSRLTVL.